This T cell receptor (beta chain) was profiled in a study of T cell responses to AZD1222 COVID-19 vaccine. Study conclusions and caveats: Among the donors, most were white British and more were female, and clonal diversity was possibly underestimated. Following two doses of AZD1222, Spike-specific TCR breadth and depth rose. Per reports, nearly half of all spike-specific TCRs target regions that are unmutated in variants. Repertoires were collected only later (after the peak T cell response had occurred).

A remark on this clone: Its specificity is unknown.

Generated by immunoSEQ multiplex PCR, the TCRdb table keeps only in-frame clones and is missing some. Of around 140,000 clones listed, roughly 90% were seen once; the top ten hold approximately 1.6%. The sample was peripheral blood, taken on day 0 of AZD1222 vaccination. The receptor comes from an adult in good health.

CDR3 region: CAAEGVSNQPQHF. The CDR3 bases are TGTGCCGCGGAGGGGGTTAGCAATCAGCCCCAGCATTTT. The rearrangement uses TRBV28 and TRBJ1-5, with a tentative D call TRBD1 (6 bases). V lost 11 bases to trimming and J lost 0 bases, with 11 bases between them. Germline CDR1 reads MDHEN; CDR2 reads SYDVKM. The CDR3 length is 13 residues.